Given below is one T cell receptor (beta chain) in context. This entry comes from a study of Ad26.COV2.S vaccination and SARS-CoV-2 variants. Looking at the study overall: It was the COV1001 Ad26.COV2.S trial arm that included the donor.

Assay used: immunoSEQ multiplex PCR; TCRdb lists only in-frame clones, some missing. The sample has about 370,000 clones, around 89% seen once. Stated treatment: some 20 received Ad26.COV2.S at low or high dose, single or two shots; 5 received placebo; per-sample allocation not given. The samples were gathered on day 63 after the first injection of vaccine or placebo. The starting material was peripheral blood, obtained in a trial of Ad26.COV2.S vaccine versus placebo. This receptor was identified in a person aged 18-65 years who received the Ad26.COV2.S COVID-19 vaccine or a placebo.

The CDR3 DNA reads TGTGCCAGCAGCTTATTTGGCGGGAGGGTGGATACCGGGGAGCTGTTTTTT. Its translation is CASSLFGGRVDTGELFF. The chain employs TRBV7-3 and TRBJ2-2, with 9 bases identical to TRBD2. CDR1 and CDR2 (germline): SGHTA, FQGTGA. There are 17 residues in the CDR3. V shed 2 bases, J shed 5 bases, and the junction held 9 bases outside the gene matches.